Listed below are T cell receptor beta chains from one sample, sequenced in a study of response to subunit inactivated influenza vaccine. TCRdb called the RT-PCR reads again in MiXCR, with one record for every CDR3 protein. The sample lists 630,000 or so distinct CDR3 sequences, about a sixth seen once, with roughly 11% in the top ten. Source: PBMCs from blood, taken 11 to 12 days after vaccination. Receptors were obtained from a man aged 45-65 years who received an inactivated influenza vaccine. CDR3s include the opening cysteine and the closing phenylalanine or tryptophan. D genes are given only for firm matches. Clone size is given for some rows only: seen once, a few or many times, or a class if the clone is expanded.

D gene,J gene,V gene,clone size,CDR3 DNA,CDR3 protein
.,TRBJ1-2,TRBV29-1,.,TGCAGCGTTGCCCGAAAGGGACACAGTGAACCGAACTATGGCTACACCTTC,CSVARKGHSEPNYGYTF
.,TRBJ1-2,TRBV7-8,.,TGTGCCAGCAGCTTAGATTTCCCAGGGTTCGGCTACACCTTC,CASSLDFPGFGYTF
.,TRBJ2-2,TRBV4-2,few,TGTGCCAGCAGCCAAGATTCCCTAGCCGGGGAGCTGTTTTTT,CASSQDSLAGELFF
.,TRBJ2-5,TRBV28,few,TGTGCCAGCAGTCCCAACCCCTCCCAAGAGACCCAGTACTTC,CASSPNPSQETQYF
.,TRBJ1-5,TRBV5-1,.,TGCGCCAGCAGCTTGCAGGGGCCGAGTGGCAATCAGCCCCAGCATTTT,CASSLQGPSGNQPQHF
.,TRBJ1-3,TRBV3-1,.,TGTGCCAGCAGCCAAGGAGCACTCTCTGGAAACACCATATATTTT,CASSQGALSGNTIYF
TRBD1,TRBJ2-5,TRBV5-1,.,TGCGCCAGCAGCAGGGGGCCCCAACAGGGGGCCGGGGAGACCCAGTACTTC,CASSRGPQQGAGETQYF
.,TRBJ2-5,TRBV5-1,few,TGCGCCAGCAGCTTCGGTAGCAGCCAAGAGACCCAGTACTTC,CASSFGSSQETQYF
.,TRBJ2-2,TRBV6-1,few,TGTGCCAGCAGGGTGGGGCCCTCGAACACCGGGGAGCTGTTTTTT,CASRVGPSNTGELFF
TRBD2,TRBJ2-3,TRBV20-1,once,TGCAGTGCTAGGGCTCCGGGATTAGCGGGAGTCCCCTCTACCACAGATACGCAGTATTTT,CSARAPGLAGVPSTTDTQYF
.,TRBJ1-4,TRBV28,.,TGTGCCAGCAGCAAGGTGGGGAAGTGGGAAAAACTGTTTTTT,CASSKVGKWEKLFF
.,TRBJ2-7,TRBV6-2/TRBV6-3,.,TGTGCCAGCAGCGGCGGGACCCTTCGACTCTACGAGCAGTACTTC,CASSGGTLRLYEQYF
.,TRBJ2-1,TRBV5-5,many,TGTGCCAGCAGCTTGGTAACAGGGATGGCCTTCTTCAATGAGCAGTTCTTC,CASSLVTGMAFFNEQFF
TRBD1,TRBJ1-2,TRBV7-9,few,TGTGCCAGCAGCTCCGGACAGGTGGGCTACACCTTC,CASSSGQVGYTF
.,TRBJ2-7,TRBV7-6,.,TGTGCCAGCAGCTTAGATTACGGGGGGCCTTACGAGCAGTACTTC,CASSLDYGGPYEQYF
.,TRBJ1-1,TRBV9,.,TGTGCCAGCAGCGTAGCGGAAGGGACTGAAGCTTTCTTT,CASSVAEGTEAFF
.,TRBJ1-5,TRBV12-3/TRBV12-4,few,TGTGCCAGCAGTAACAGGGTTACTCAGCCCCAGCATTTT,CASSNRVTQPQHF
.,TRBJ2-1,TRBV28,many,TGTGCCAGCAGTTCCCAATCCTGGGGGGAGCTTTACAATGAGCAGTTCTTC,CASSSQSWGELYNEQFF
TRBD1,TRBJ1-5,TRBV6-1,.,TGTGCCAGCAGTGGAGGGACAGGGGATAATCAGCCCCAGCATTTT,CASSGGTGDNQPQHF
.,TRBJ2-7,TRBV2,many,TGTGCCAGCAGGGCTAATTCCTACGAGCAGTACTTC,CASRANSYEQYF
.,TRBJ1-1,TRBV4-1,.,TGCGCCAGCAGCCATATCGGGGTGAGAAGGAACACTGAAGCTTTCTTT,CASSHIGVRRNTEAFF
.,TRBJ2-7,TRBV28,few,TGTGCCAGCAGTTTGTTCCATCTCCGGTCTGTTCCCTACGAGCAGTACTTC,CASSLFHLRSVPYEQYF
.,TRBJ1-2,TRBV4-3,few,TGCGCCAGCAGCCTCAGCAGGACAGCGACCTATGGCTACACCTTC,CASSLSRTATYGYTF
TRBD1,TRBJ2-7,TRBV4-3,few,TGCGCCAGCAGCCAATTCTCCGGGACAGCAATAAAGTCCTACGAGCAGTACTTC,CASSQFSGTAIKSYEQYF
.,TRBJ2-7,TRBV10-2,.,TGCGCCAGCAGTGACCGGACAAGGAGCTCCTACGAGCAGTACTTC,CASSDRTRSSYEQYF
TRBD2,TRBJ2-3,TRBV5-4,.,TGTGCCAGCAGCTTGGCCGTGTTGCTAGCGGGACAAACTAGCACAGATACGCAGTATTTT,CASSLAVLLAGQTSTDTQYF
TRBD1,TRBJ2-3,TRBV10-3,.,TGTGCCATCAGTAGGACAGGGGCTACAGATACGCAGTATTTT,CAISRTGATDTQYF
TRBD1,TRBJ2-1,TRBV27,few,TGTGCCAGCAGTCAACGGACAGGAGCGCTTAACAATGAGCAGTTCTTC,CASSQRTGALNNEQFF
.,TRBJ1-5,TRBV7-6,few,TGTGCCAGCAGCCCCCTCGGGGTTCAGCCCCAGCATTTT,CASSPLGVQPQHF
.,TRBJ1-1,TRBV12-3/TRBV12-4,.,TGTGCCAGCAGGGTGGACAGGAACACTGAAGCTTTCTTT,CASRVDRNTEAFF
TRBD1,TRBJ2-3,TRBV29-1,few,TGCAGCGTTGACGGACAGGGGGGCACAGATACGCAGTATTTT,CSVDGQGGTDTQYF
.,TRBJ2-1,TRBV12-3/TRBV12-4,.,TGTGCCAGCAGTATTGCTAGCGTGCAGTTCTTC,CASSIASVQFF